The following is a TCR beta chain sequence with its context. The antigen remains undetermined. The data stem from a study of shared clonotypes between healthy human individuals. General study findings and limits: A few donors showed sharing of about 4.6% of naive CD4 clonotypes.

Deep was the level at which the assay was run. Clones were read by immunoSEQ multiplex PCR, and TCRdb kept only the in-frame ones, dropping some. The table lists more than 1,200,000 clones, 97% to 99% of them singletons, with approximately 0.4% in the top ten. Splitting of CD4+ cells produced CD45RA+ naive and CD45RA-negative memory subsets. The receptor was derived from a man between 25 and 39 years old in good health. Sequencing used naive CD4+ T cells sorted from blood. The sample's subset: CD45RA+ positively selected.

In DNA, the CDR3 is TGCGCCAGCAGCCAAGAAGCAGCCCACTCCTACGAGCAGTACTTC. Translation: CASSQEAAHSYEQYF. The chain uses TRBV4-3 and TRBJ2-7; D remains ambiguous. CDR1 and CDR2 (germline): LGHNA, YSLEER. The V gene lost 0 bases and the J gene lost 0 bases, with 9 bases spanning the gap. This CDR3 is built from 15 residues.